The TCR beta chain under discussion was sequenced for a study of cytotoxic CD8 clonotypes in ibrutinib-treated CLL. Profiling relied on immunoSEQ multiplex PCR, and the TCRdb table lists in-frame clones only, not all of them. The sample consists of roughly 160,000 clones, roughly 86% of them appearing once. V dropped 0 bases and J dropped 8 bases, with 14 bases sitting between them. CDR3 length: 15 residues. Germline V gene data show CDR1 as MNHNY and CDR2 as SVGAGI (reference sequence). This clone has just a few counts. Its specificity is unknown. Overall study findings and caveats: Sampling of sustained-remission and progressing patients occurred at differing times.

This rearrangement joins TRBV6-6 to TRBJ2-1; D is perhaps TRBD1 or TRBD2 (6 bases each). This specimen was PBMCs, taken after 12 months of ibrutinib treatment. The TCR comes from a human donor with chronic lymphocytic leukemia. The CDR3 sequence: CASSYSLQGGDEQFF. The CDR3 nucleotides are TGTGCCAGCAGTTACTCTCTACAGGGAGGAGATGAGCAGTTCTTC.